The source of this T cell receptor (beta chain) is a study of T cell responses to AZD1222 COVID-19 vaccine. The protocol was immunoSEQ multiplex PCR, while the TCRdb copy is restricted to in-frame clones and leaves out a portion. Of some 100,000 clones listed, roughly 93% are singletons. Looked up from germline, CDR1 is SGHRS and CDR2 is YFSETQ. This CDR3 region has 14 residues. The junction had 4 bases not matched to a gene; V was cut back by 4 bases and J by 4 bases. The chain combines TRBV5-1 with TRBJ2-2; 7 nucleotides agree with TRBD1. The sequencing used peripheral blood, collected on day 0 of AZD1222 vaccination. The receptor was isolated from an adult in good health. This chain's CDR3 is CASSIRQGTGELFF. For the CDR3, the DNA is TGCGCCAGCAGCATCCGACAGGGCACCGGGGAGCTGTTTTTT.